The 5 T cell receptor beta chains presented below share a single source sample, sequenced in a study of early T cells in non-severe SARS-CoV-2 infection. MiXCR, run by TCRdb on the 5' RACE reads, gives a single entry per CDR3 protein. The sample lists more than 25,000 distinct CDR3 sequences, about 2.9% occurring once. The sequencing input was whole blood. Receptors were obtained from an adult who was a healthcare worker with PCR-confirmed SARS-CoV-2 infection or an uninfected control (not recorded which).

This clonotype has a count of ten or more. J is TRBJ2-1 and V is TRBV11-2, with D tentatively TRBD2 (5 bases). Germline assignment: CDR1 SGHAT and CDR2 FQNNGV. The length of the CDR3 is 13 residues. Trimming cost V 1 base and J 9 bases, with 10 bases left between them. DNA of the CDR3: TGTGCCAGCAGCTTAGTAGGCGAGGGTGAGCAGTTCTTC. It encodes CASSLVGEGEQFF. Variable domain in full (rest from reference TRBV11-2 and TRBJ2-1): EAGVAQSPRYKIIEKRQSVAFWCNPISGHATLYWYQQILGQGPKLLIQFQNNGVVDDSQLPKDRFSAERLKGVDSTLKIQPAKLEDSAVYLCASSLVGEGEQFFGPGTRLTVL.

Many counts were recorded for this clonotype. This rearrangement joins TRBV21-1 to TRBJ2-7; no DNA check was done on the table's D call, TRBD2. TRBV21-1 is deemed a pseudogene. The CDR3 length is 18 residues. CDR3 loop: CASSKDSAGSPGSYEQYV. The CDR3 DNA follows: TGTGCCAGCAGCAAAGACTCCGCGGGTAGTCCGGGGAGCTACGAGCAGTACGTC.

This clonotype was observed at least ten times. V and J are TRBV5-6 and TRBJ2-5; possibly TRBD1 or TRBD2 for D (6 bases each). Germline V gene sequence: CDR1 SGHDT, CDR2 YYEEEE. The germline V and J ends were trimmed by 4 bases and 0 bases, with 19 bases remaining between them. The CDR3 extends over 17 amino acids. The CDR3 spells CASSRYPGAKYQETQYF. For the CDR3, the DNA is TGTGCCAGCAGCCGATACCCGGGGGCCAAGTACCAAGAGACCCAGTACTTC.

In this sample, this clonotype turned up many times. The CDR3 loop is CASSPIGRGLGSYNEQFF. CDR3 nucleotides: TGTGCCAGCAGCCCAATTGGGCGGGGACTAGGATCCTACAATGAGCAGTTCTTC. V usage is TRBV7-8 and J usage is TRBJ2-1; 8 bases line up with TRBD2. With V trimmed by 5 bases and J by 1 base, 13 bases remained unmatched. This CDR3 contains 18 residues. Germline assignment: CDR1 SGHVS and CDR2 FQNEAQ. Based on the CDR3 plus reference TRBV7-8 and TRBJ2-1, the full variable domain is GAGVSQSPRYKVAKRGQDVALRCDPISGHVSLFWYQQALGQGPEFLTYFQNEAQLDKSGLPSDRFFAERPEGSVSTLKIQRTQQEDSAVYLCASSPIGRGLGSYNEQFFGPGTRLTVL.

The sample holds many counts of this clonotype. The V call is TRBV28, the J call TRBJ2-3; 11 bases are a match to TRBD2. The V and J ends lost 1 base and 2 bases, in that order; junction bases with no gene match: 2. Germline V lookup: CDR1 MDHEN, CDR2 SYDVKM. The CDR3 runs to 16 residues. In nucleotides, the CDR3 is TGTGCCAGCAGTTTATCACTAGCGGGGGCCACAGATACGCAGTATTTT. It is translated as CASSLSLAGATDTQYF.